The clone carrying this T cell receptor (beta chain) was found a few times. These data are taken from a study of T cell responses to AZD1222 COVID-19 vaccine. Method: immunoSEQ multiplex PCR; TCRdb's copy keeps in-frame clones and lacks some. This table holds roughly 100,000 clones, 70% to 90% found once. This specimen was peripheral blood, taken on day 0 of AZD1222 vaccination. The clonotype originates from an adult in good health.

This CDR3 is CASSRTTGNTEAFF. Written as DNA, the CDR3 is TGTGCCAGCAGCCGAACGACAGGGAACACTGAAGCTTTCTTT. The chain has TRBV5-6 and TRBJ1-1; TRBD1 is a possible D gene (6 bases). The CDR3 covers 14 residues. Trimming removed 4 bases from V and 1 base from J, with 11 bases in between. Germline loops: CDR1 SGHDT, CDR2 YYEEEE.